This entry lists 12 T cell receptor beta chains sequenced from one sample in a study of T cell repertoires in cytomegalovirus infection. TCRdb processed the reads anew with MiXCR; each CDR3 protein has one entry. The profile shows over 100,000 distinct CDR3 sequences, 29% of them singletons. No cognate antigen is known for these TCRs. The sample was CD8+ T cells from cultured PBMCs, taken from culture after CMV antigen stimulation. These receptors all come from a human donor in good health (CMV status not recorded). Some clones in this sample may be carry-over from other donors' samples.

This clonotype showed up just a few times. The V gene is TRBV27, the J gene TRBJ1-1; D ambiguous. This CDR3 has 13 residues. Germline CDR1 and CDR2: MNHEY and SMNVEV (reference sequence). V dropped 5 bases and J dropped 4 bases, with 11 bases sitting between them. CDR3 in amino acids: CASSPARVTEAFF. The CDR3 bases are TGTGCCAGCAGTCCCGCGAGGGTCACTGAAGCTTTCTTT.

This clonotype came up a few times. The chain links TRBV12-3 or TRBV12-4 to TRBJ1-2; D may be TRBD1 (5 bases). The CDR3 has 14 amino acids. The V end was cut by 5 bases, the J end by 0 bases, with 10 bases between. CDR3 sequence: CASSPGTANYGYTF. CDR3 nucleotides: TGTGCCAGCAGTCCAGGGACGGCTAACTATGGCTACACCTTC.

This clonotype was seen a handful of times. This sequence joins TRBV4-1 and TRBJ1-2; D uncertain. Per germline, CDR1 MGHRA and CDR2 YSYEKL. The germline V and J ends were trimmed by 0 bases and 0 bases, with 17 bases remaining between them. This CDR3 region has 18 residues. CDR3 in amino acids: CASSQDVAGSLSNYGYTF. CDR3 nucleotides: TGCGCCAGCAGCCAAGATGTAGCGGGTTCCCTCTCTAACTATGGCTACACCTTC.

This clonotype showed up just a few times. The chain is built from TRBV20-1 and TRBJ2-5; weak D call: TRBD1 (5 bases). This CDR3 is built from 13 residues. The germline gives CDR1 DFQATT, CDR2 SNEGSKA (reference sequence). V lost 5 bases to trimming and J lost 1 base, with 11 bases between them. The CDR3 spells CSAPLGVQETQYF. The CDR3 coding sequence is TGCAGTGCTCCCTTAGGGGTCCAAGAGACCCAGTACTTC.

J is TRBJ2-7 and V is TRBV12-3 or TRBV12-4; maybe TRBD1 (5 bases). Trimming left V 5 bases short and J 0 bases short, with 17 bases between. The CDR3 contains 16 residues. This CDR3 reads CASSRYVGLSSYEQYF. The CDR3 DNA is TGTGCCAGCAGTAGATATGTGGGGCTGAGCTCCTACGAGCAGTACTTC.

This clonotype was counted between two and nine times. For the CDR3, the DNA is TGTGCCAGCAGCCAGTCGGCCGGCTCTGGGGCCAACGTCCTGACTTTC. It specifies CASSQSAGSGANVLTF. The chain employs TRBV7-9 and TRBJ2-6; no clear D. Germline assignment: CDR1 SEHNR and CDR2 FQNEAQ (reference sequence). The CDR3 has 16 residues. Between the trimmed V and J ends, which lost 5 bases and 0 bases, there was a span of 11 bases. Complete variable domain (other parts from reference TRBV7-9 and TRBJ2-6): DTGVSQNPRHKITKRGQNVTFRCDPISEHNRLYWYRQTLGQGPEFLTYFQNEAQLEKSRLLSDRFSAERPKGSFSTLEIQRTEQGDSAMYLCASSQSAGSGANVLTFGAGSRLTVL.

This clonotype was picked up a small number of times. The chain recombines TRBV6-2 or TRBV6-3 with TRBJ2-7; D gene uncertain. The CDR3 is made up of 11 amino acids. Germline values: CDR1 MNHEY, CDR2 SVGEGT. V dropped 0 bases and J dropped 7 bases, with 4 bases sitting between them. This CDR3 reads CASSYSWEQYF. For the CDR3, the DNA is TGTGCCAGCAGTTACTCTTGGGAGCAGTACTTC.

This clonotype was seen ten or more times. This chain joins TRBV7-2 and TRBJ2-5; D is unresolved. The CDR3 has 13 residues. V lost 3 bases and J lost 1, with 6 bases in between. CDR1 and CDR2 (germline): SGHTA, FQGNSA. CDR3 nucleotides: TGTGCCAGCAGCTTGCCAGGCCAAGAGACCCAGTACTTC. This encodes CASSLPGQETQYF.

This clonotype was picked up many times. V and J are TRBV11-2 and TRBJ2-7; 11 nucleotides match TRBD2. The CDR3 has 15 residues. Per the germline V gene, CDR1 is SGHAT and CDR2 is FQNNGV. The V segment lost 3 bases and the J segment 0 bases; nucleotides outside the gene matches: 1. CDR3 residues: CASSFGTSGSYEQYF. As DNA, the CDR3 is TGTGCCAGCAGCTTCGGGACTAGCGGCTCCTACGAGCAGTACTTC.

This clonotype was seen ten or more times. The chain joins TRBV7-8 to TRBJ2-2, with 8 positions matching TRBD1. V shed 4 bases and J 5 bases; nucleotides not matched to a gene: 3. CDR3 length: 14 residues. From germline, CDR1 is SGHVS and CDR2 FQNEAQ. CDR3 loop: CASSWTGNTGELFF. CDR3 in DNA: TGTGCCAGCAGCTGGACAGGGAATACCGGGGAGCTGTTTTTT. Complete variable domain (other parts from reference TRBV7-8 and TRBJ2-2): GAGVSQSPRYKVAKRGQDVALRCDPISGHVSLFWYQQALGQGPEFLTYFQNEAQLDKSGLPSDRFFAERPEGSVSTLKIQRTQQEDSAVYLCASSWTGNTGELFFGEGSRLTVL.

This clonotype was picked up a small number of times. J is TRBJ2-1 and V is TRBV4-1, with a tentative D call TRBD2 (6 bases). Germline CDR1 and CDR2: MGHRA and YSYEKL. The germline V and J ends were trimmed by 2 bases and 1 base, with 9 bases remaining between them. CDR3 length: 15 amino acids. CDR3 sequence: CASSQYGGSYNEQFF. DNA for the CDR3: TGCGCCAGCAGCCAATACGGGGGATCCTACAATGAGCAGTTCTTC.

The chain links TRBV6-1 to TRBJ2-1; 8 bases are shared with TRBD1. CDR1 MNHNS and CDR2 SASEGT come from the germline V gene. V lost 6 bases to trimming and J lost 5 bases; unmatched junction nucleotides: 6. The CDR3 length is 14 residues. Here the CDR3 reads CASRRTGRNNEQFF. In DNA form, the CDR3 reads TGTGCCAGCAGACGGACAGGGCGAAACAATGAGCAGTTCTTC.